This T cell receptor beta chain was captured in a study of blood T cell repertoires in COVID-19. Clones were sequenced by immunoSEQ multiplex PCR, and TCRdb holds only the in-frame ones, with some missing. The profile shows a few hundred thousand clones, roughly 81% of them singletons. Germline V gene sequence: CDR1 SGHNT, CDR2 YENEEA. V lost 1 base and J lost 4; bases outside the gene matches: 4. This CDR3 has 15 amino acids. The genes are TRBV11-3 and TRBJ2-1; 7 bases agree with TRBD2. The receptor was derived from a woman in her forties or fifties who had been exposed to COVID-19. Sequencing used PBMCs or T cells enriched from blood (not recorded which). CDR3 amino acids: CASSLGGGPYNEQFF. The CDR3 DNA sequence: TGTGCCAGCAGCTTAGGCGGGGGACCATACAATGAGCAGTTCTTC.